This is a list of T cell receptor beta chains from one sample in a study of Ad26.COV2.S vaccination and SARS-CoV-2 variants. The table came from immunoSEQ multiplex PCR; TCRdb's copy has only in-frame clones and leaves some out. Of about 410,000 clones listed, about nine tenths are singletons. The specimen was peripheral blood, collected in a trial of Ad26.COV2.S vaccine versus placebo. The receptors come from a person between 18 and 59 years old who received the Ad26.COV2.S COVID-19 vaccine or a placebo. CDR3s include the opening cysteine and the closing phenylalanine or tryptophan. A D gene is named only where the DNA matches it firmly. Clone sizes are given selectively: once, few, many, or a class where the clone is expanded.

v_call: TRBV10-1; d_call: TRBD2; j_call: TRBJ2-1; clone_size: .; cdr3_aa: CASSGTSGGIYNEQFF; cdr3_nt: TGCGCCAGCAGTGGGACTAGCGGGGGGATCTACAATGAGCAGTTCTTC
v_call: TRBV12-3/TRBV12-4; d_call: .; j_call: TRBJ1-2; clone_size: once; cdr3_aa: CASSPGPLYGYTF; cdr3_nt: TGTGCCAGCAGTCCCGGACCACTCTATGGCTACACCTTC
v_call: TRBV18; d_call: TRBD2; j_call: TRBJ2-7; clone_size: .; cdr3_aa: CASSPFSGGEQYF; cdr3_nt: TGTGCCAGCTCACCATTTTCGGGGGGCGAGCAGTACTTC
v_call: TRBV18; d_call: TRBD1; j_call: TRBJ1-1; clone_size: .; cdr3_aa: CASSPGTGTDTEAFF; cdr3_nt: TGTGCCAGCTCACCGGGGACAGGGACGGACACTGAAGCTTTCTTT
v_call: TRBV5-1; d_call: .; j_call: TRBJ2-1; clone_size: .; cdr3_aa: CASSLDTVNEQFF; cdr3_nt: TGCGCCAGCAGCTTGGATACAGTCAATGAGCAGTTCTTC
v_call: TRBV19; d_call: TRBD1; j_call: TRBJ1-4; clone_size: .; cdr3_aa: CASSSHRGADEKLFF; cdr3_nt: TGTGCCAGTAGTAGCCACAGGGGGGCCGATGAAAAACTGTTTTTT
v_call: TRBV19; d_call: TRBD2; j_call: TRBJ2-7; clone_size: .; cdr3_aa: CASSPDSSGGLSYEQYF; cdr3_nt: TGTGCCAGTTCCCCGGACTCTAGCGGGGGGTTATCCTACGAGCAGTACTTC
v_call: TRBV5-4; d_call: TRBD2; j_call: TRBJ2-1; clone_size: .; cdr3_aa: CASSRRDYSYNEQFF; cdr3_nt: TGTGCCAGCAGCCGCCGGGACTACTCCTACAATGAGCAGTTCTTC
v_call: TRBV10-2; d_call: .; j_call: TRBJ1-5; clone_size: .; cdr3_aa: CASSDGQSNQPQHF; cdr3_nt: TGCGCCAGCAGTGATGGACAGAGCAATCAGCCCCAGCATTTT
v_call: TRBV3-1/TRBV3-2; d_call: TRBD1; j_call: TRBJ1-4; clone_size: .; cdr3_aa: CASSQGTGGCEKLFF; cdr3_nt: TGTGCCAGCAGCCAAGGGACAGGGGGTTGTGAAAAACTGTTTTTT
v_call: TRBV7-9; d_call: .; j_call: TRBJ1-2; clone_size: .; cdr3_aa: CASSPGGGPHYTF; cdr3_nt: TGTGCCAGCAGCCCCGGGGGAGGGCCCCACTACACCTTC
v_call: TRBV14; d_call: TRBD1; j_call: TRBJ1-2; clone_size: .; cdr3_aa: CASSQYAGGQGYYGYTF; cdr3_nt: TGTGCCAGCAGCCAATACGCTGGGGGACAGGGTTATTATGGCTACACCTTC
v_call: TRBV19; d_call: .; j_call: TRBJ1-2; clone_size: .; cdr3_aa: CASSMGTDYGYTF; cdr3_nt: TGTGCCAGTAGTATGGGTACAGACTATGGCTACACCTTC
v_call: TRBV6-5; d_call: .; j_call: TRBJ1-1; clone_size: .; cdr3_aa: CATTGPWMNTEAFF; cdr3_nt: TGTGCCACCACAGGGCCCTGGATGAACACTGAAGCTTTCTTT
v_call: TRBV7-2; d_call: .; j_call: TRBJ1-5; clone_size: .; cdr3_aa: CASSLDGNQPQHF; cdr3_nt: TGTGCCAGCAGCCTGGACGGCAATCAGCCCCAGCATTTT
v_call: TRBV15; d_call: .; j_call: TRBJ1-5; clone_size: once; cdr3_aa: CATSRIEVNQPQHF; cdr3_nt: TGTGCCACCAGCAGAATTGAAGTGAATCAGCCCCAGCATTTT
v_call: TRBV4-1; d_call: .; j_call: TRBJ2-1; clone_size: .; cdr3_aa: CASSLGHRDPLYNEQFF; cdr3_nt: TGCGCCAGCAGCCTCGGGCACCGGGACCCCCTCTACAATGAGCAGTTCTTC
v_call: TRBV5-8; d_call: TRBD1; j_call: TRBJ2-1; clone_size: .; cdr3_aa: CASSTHRGTGEFNEQFF; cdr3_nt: TGTGCCAGCAGCACTCACCGCGGGACAGGGGAATTCAATGAGCAGTTCTTC
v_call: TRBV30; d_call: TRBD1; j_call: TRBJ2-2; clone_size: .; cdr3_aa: CAWSVSRGRTGELFF; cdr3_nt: TGTGCCTGGAGTGTAAGCAGGGGGCGGACCGGGGAGCTGTTTTTT
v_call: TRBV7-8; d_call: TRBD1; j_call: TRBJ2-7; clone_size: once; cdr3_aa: CASSSSQGLAYEQYF; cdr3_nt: TGTGCCAGCAGCTCCTCACAGGGGCTCGCCTACGAGCAGTACTTC
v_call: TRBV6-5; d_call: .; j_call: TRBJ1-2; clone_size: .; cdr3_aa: CASIMGTNYGYTF; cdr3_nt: TGTGCCAGCATAATGGGAACTAACTATGGCTACACCTTC
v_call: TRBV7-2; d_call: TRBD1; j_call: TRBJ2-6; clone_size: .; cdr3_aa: CASSRTGDGANVLTF; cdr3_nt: TGTGCCAGCAGCCGTACAGGGGACGGGGCCAACGTCCTGACTTTC
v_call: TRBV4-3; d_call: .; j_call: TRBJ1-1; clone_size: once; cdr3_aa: CASSDGSPGGTEAFF; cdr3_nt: TGCGCCAGCAGCGATGGGAGTCCGGGTGGGACTGAAGCTTTCTTT
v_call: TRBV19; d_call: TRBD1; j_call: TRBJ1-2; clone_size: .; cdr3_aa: CASVTGTGLGGYTF; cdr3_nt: TGTGCCAGTGTTACCGGGACAGGGCTAGGAGGCTACACCTTC
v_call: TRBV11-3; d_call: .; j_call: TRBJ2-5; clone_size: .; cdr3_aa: CASSLGAGETQYF; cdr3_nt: TGTGCCAGCAGTCTAGGGGCAGGGGAGACCCAGTACTTC
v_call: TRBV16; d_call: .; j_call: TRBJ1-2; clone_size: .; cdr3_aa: CASSQGGNYGYTF; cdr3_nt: TGTGCCAGCAGCCAAGGGGGTAACTATGGCTACACCTTC
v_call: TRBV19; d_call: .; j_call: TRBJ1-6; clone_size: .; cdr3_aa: CASSIRTERTLNSPLHF; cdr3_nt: TGTGCCAGTAGTATAAGGACAGAAAGGACGTTGAATTCACCCCTCCACTTT
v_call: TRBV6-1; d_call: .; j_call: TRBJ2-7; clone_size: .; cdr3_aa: CASSEAPRYEQYF; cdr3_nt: TGTGCCAGCAGTGAAGCCCCCAGGTACGAGCAGTACTTC
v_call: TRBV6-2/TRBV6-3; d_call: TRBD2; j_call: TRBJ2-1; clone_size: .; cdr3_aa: CASSYLLRAGRDNEQFF; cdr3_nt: TGTGCCAGCAGTTACCTGCTCCGAGCGGGGAGGGACAATGAGCAGTTCTTC
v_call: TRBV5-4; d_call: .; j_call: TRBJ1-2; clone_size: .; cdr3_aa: CASSLFGGGSYGYTF; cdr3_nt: TGTGCCAGCAGCTTGTTTGGGGGGGGAAGCTATGGCTACACCTTC
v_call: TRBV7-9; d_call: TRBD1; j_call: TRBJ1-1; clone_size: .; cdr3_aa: CASSLTGLNTEAFF; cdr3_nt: TGTGCCAGCAGCTTGACAGGGTTGAACACTGAAGCTTTCTTT
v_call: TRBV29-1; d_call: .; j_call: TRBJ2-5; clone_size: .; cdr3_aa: CSGTVVETQYF; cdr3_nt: TGCAGCGGCACGGTGGTGGAGACCCAGTACTTC
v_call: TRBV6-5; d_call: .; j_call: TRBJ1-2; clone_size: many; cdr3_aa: CASSSTLHLRGYTF; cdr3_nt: TGTGCCAGCAGTTCAACACTCCATTTGAGGGGCTACACCTTC
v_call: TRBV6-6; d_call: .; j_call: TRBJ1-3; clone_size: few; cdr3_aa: CASSQQGSGNTIYF; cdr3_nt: TGTGCCAGCAGCCAACAGGGATCTGGAAACACCATATATTTT
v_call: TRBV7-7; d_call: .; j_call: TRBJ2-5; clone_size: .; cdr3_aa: CASSLENKATQYF; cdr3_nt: TGTGCCAGCAGCCTTGAAAATAAAGCGACCCAGTACTTC
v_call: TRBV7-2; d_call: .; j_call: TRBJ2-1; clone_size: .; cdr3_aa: CASSRGGFYNEQFF; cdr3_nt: TGTGCCAGCAGCAGGGGGGGGTTCTACAATGAGCAGTTCTTC
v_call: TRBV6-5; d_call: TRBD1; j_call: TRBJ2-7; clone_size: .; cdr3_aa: CASTDRGGGEQYF; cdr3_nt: TGTGCCAGCACGGACAGGGGCGGGGGCGAGCAGTACTTC
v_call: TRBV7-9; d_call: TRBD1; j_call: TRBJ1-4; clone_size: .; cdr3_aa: CASSLGGLGDSRNEKLFF; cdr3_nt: TGTGCCAGCAGCTTAGGGGGCCTGGGGGACAGTAGAAATGAAAAACTGTTTTTT
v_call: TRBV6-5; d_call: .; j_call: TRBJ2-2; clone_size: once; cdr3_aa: CASRADSRNTGELFF; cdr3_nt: TGTGCCAGCAGAGCAGACAGCCGGAACACCGGGGAGCTGTTTTTT
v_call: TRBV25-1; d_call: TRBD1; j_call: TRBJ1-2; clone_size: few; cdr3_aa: CPTCQNTAGGNGYTF; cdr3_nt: TGTCCCACCTGTCAAAACACGGCAGGGGGGAATGGCTACACCTTC
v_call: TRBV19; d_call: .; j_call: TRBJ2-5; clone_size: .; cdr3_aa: CASRGGWAQYF; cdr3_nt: TGTGCCAGTAGGGGGGGATGGGCCCAGTACTTC
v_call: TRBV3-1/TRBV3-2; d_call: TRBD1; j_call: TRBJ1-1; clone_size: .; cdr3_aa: CASSQGGRGRRTEAFF; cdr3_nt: TGTGCCAGCAGCCAAGGAGGTAGGGGGCGCCGCACTGAAGCTTTCTTT
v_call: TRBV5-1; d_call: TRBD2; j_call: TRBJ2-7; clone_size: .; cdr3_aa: CASSSTSGVGEQYF; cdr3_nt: TGCGCCAGCAGCTCCACTAGCGGGGTCGGCGAGCAGTACTTC
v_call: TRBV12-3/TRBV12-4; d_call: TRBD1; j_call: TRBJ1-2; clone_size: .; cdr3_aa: CASSRQGAYTF; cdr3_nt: TGTGCCAGCAGTCGACAGGGTGCCTACACCTTC
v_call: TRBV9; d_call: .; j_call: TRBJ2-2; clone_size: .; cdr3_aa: CASSASGAGSVGELFF; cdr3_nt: TGTGCCAGCAGCGCATCAGGGGCAGGGAGCGTCGGGGAGCTGTTTTTT
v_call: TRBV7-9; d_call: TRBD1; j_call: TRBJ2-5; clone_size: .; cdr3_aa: CASSPQGAVETQYF; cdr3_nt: TGTGCCAGCAGCCCCCAGGGGGCTGTGGAGACCCAGTACTTC
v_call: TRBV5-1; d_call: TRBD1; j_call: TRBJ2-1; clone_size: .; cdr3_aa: CASSSGTDEQFF; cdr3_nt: TGCGCCAGCAGCTCCGGGACAGATGAGCAGTTCTTC
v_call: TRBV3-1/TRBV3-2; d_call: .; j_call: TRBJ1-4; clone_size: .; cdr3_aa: CASSPVRRSPEKLFF; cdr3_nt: TGTGCCAGCAGCCCCGTAAGGAGATCTCCCGAAAAACTGTTTTTT
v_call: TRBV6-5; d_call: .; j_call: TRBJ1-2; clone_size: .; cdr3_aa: CASAHRDGYTF; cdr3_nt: TGTGCCAGCGCTCACAGGGACGGCTACACCTTC
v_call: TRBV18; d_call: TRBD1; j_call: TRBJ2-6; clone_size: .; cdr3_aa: CASSPPGGIHSGANVLTF; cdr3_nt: TGTGCCAGCTCACCCCCAGGGGGAATTCACTCTGGGGCCAACGTCCTGACTTTC
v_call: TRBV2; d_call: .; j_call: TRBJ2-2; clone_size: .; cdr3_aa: CASSESLPTGELFF; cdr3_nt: TGTGCCAGCAGTGAAAGTCTCCCCACCGGGGAGCTGTTTTTT
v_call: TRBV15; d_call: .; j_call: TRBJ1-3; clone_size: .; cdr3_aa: CATSSDRSVSSGNTIYF; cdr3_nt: TGTGCCACCAGCAGCGACAGATCTGTTAGCTCTGGAAACACCATATATTTT
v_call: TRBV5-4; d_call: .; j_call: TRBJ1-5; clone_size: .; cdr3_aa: CASSPGRGNQPQHF; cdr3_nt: TGTGCCAGCAGCCCCGGGAGGGGAAATCAGCCCCAGCATTTT
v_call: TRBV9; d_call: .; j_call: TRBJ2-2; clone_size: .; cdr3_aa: CASSVVQGYPVGELFF; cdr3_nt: TGTGCCAGCAGCGTAGTTCAGGGATACCCCGTCGGGGAGCTGTTTTTT
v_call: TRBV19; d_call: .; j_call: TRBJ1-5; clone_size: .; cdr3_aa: CASNSKAFSNQPQHF; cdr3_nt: TGTGCCAGTAATAGTAAAGCCTTCAGCAATCAGCCCCAGCATTTT
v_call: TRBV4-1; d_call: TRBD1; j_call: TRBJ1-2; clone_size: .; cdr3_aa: CASSPRWGVQGGYGYTF; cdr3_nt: TGCGCCAGCAGCCCAAGATGGGGCGTTCAGGGGGGCTATGGCTACACCTTC
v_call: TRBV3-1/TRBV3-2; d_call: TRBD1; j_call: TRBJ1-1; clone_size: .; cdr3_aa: CASSQSRGLLNTEAFF; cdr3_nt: TGTGCCAGCAGCCAAAGCAGGGGGCTGTTGAACACTGAAGCTTTCTTT
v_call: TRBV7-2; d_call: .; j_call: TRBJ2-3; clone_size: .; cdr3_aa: CASSLYSTDTQYF; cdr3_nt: TGTGCCAGCAGCCTGTATAGCACAGATACGCAGTATTTT